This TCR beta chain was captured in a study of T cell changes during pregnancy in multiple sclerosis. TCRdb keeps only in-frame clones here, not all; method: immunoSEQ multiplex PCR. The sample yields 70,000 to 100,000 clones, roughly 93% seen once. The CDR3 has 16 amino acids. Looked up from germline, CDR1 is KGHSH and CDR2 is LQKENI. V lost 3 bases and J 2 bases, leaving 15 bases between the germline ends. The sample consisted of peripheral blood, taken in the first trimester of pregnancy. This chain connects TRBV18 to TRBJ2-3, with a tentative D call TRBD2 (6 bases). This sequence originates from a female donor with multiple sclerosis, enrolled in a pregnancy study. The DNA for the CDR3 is TGTGCCAGCTCACCGTTGCGGGGCGGGAACACAGATACGCAGTATTTT. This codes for CASSPLRGGNTDTQYF.